The 27 T cell receptor beta chains listed next were all sequenced from one sample in a study of T cell responses to AZD1222 COVID-19 vaccine. Sequenced by immunoSEQ multiplex PCR; TCRdb stores in-frame clones only, minus some. The table records some 64,000 clones, roughly 87% of them present only once. Specimen: peripheral blood, collected on day 0 of AZD1222 vaccination. These receptors were taken from an adult in good health.

The chain is built from TRBV20-1 and TRBJ1-4; D is unresolved. Trimming removed 6 bases at V and 4 bases at J, with 6 bases between. CDR3 size: 11 residues. CDR1 DFQATT and CDR2 SNEGSKA come from the germline V gene (reference sequence). CDR3 DNA: TGCAGTGCGAAACTTAATGAAAAACTGTTTTTT. It specifies CSAKLNEKLFF.

The chain uses TRBV18 and TRBJ2-7; 9 positions match TRBD1. This CDR3 is 16 amino acids long. CDR1 KGHSH and CDR2 LQKENI come from the germline V gene. V lost 3 bases, J lost 3 bases, and 9 bases stayed unmatched. CDR3: CASSPRGQGENYEQYF. For the CDR3, the DNA is TGTGCCAGCTCACCGAGGGGACAGGGTGAGAACTACGAGCAGTACTTC.

CDR3 residues: CASSDSREGHTGELFF. DNA of the CDR3: TGTGCCAGCAGTGACTCGCGGGAGGGCCACACCGGGGAGCTGTTTTTT. The chain is built from TRBV6-4 and TRBJ2-2; TRBD2 matches at 9 bases. CDR1 MRHNA and CDR2 SNTAGT come from the germline V gene. The CDR3 has 16 amino acids. V dropped 0 bases and J dropped 3; count of bases not matched to a gene: 2.

This clone was counted between two and nine times. The genes are TRBV5-5 and TRBJ2-5; weak D call: TRBD1 (6 bases). This CDR3 spans 15 amino acids. Trimming left V 2 bases short and J 2 bases short, with 13 bases between. Germline values: CDR1 SGHKS, CDR2 YYEKEE (reference sequence). The CDR3 nucleotides are TGTGCCAGCAGCTTCGACTCGGGACAACAAGAGACCCAGTACTTC. Its protein product is CASSFDSGQQETQYF.

The rearrangement links TRBV7-2 to TRBJ1-1; D is uncertain. The CDR3 extends over 13 amino acids. Trimming shortened V by 1 base and J by 4 bases, and 7 bases separated the two germline ends. Germline V gives CDR1 SGHTA, CDR2 FQGNSA. CDR3 DNA sequence: TGTGCCAGCAGCTTAGATACGAGCACTGAAGCTTTCTTT. Protein: CASSLDTSTEAFF. The full variable domain, its missing parts supplied by reference TRBV7-2 and TRBJ1-1, is GAGVSQSPSNKVTEKGKDVELRCDPISGHTALYWYRQSLGQGLEFLIYFQGNSAPDKSGLPSDRFSAERTGGSVSTLTIQRTQQEDSAVYLCASSLDTSTEAFFGQGTRLTVV.

The CDR3 DNA reads as TGTGCCATCAGTGGGATCGGGGTTAACTATGGCTACACCTTC. It translates to CAISGIGVNYGYTF. The genes are TRBV10-3 and TRBJ1-2; D uncertain. This CDR3 spans 14 amino acids. Deletions cut 4 bases from V and 1 base from J, with 10 bases between. Germline V gives CDR1 ENHRY, CDR2 SYGVKD.

V usage is TRBV14 and J usage is TRBJ2-1, with 8 nucleotides matching TRBD2. V shed 4 bases, J shed 15 bases, and the junction held 8 bases outside the gene matches. The CDR3 sequence is 12 residues long. Germline CDR1 reads SGHDN; CDR2 reads FVKESK. CDR3 region: CASSRAGAPGFF. The CDR3 nucleotides read TGTGCCAGCAGCCGAGCGGGGGCCCCAGGGTTCTTC.

The chain recombines TRBV7-2 with TRBJ1-3; D ambiguous. Trimming shortened V by 4 bases and J by 0 bases, and 10 bases separated the two germline ends. Germline V gene data show CDR1 as SGHTA and CDR2 as FQGNSA. CDR3 length: 15 residues. The CDR3 protein is CASSSQLNSGNTIYF. In DNA, the CDR3 is TGTGCCAGCAGCTCACAGTTAAACTCTGGAAACACCATATATTTT.

Here the CDR3 DNA reads TGCGCCAGCAGTCAAACCACCTCAGCGGGAGTCTCCTACAATGAGCAGTTCTTC. Its translation is CASSQTTSAGVSYNEQFF. The chain links TRBV5-1 to TRBJ2-1, with 8 positions matching TRBD2. V was pared by 5 bases and J by 0 bases, with 13 bases of the junction left unmatched. CDR3 length: 18 amino acids. The germline V gene encodes CDR1 SGHRS and CDR2 YFSETQ.

J is TRBJ1-4 and V is TRBV28; no reliable D call. The CDR3 is 11 amino acids. Per the germline V gene, CDR1 is MDHEN and CDR2 is SYDVKM. The V and J ends lost 3 bases and 8 bases respectively, with 4 bases between them. The CDR3 sequence: CASSLGEKLFF. The CDR3 DNA sequence: TGTGCCAGCAGTTTGGGAGAAAAACTGTTTTTT.

This clone was counted only a few times. The chain uses TRBV4-2 and TRBJ2-7, with 11 bases identical to TRBD2. Looked up from germline, CDR1 is LGHNA and CDR2 is YNFKEQ. The CDR3 consists of 15 residues. The V segment lost 4 bases and the J segment 7 bases; nucleotides outside the gene matches: 9. CDR3 nucleotides: TGTGCCAGCAGCCTTAGTAGCGGGGGGGCGGATGAGCAGTACTTC. As protein: CASSLSSGGADEQYF.

The rearrangement uses TRBV27 and TRBJ2-2; 12 bases match TRBD2. Trimming removed 5 bases from V and 0 bases from J; junction bases left unmatched: 10. The CDR3 is 19 residues long. Germline lookup yields CDR1 MNHEY and CDR2 SMNVEV (reference sequence). The CDR3 coding sequence is TGTGCCAGCAGTCAGACTAGCGGGAGAGTTTGGTCGAACACCGGGGAGCTGTTTTTT. It codes for CASSQTSGRVWSNTGELFF.

This chain uses TRBV7-9 with TRBJ1-6, with a tentative D call TRBD1 (5 bases). Between the trimmed V and J ends, which lost 2 bases and 9 bases, there was a span of 14 bases. The CDR3 extends over 15 amino acids. CDR1 and CDR2 from the germline V gene are SEHNR and FQNEAQ (reference sequence). CDR3 nucleotides: TGTGCCAGCAGCTTAACGACAGCCCGAGGTTCACCCCTCCACTTT. Its translation is CASSLTTARGSPLHF.

This rearrangement joins TRBV28 to TRBJ2-7, with TRBD1 as a possible D gene (6 bases). CDR3 length: 15 residues. The germline gives CDR1 MDHEN, CDR2 SYDVKM. Trimming stripped 7 bases from V and 6 bases from J, with 22 bases between. The CDR3 DNA reads as TGTGCCAGCACTCGCGTCGGGACATTCCCCGGCGAGCAGTACTTC. Its translation: CASTRVGTFPGEQYF.

This sequence joins TRBV2 and TRBJ2-5; D is possibly TRBD1 or TRBD2 (6 bases each). V was clipped by 2 bases and J by 5 bases, with 12 bases between them. Looked up from germline, CDR1 is SNHLY and CDR2 is FYNNEI. The CDR3 totals 14 residues. The CDR3 is CASSESSGAETQYF. CDR3 sequence (DNA): TGTGCCAGCAGTGAAAGTTCGGGGGCTGAGACCCAGTACTTC.

This clone showed up just a few times. The chain joins TRBV7-9 to TRBJ2-7; 7 bases match TRBD2. CDR3 size: 16 residues. CDR1 is SEHNR, CDR2 FQNEAQ, per germline (reference sequence). V shed 4 bases and J 3 bases; nucleotides not matched to a gene: 12. The CDR3, as DNA: TGTGCCAGCAGCTCGAGCGTGAGCGGGACCAACTACGAGCAGTACTTC. Translation gives CASSSSVSGTNYEQYF.

V usage is TRBV6-6 and J usage is TRBJ2-3; 11 bases are shared with TRBD2. CDR1 is MNHNY, CDR2 SVGAGI, per germline (reference sequence). CDR3 length: 17 amino acids. After removal of 5 bases from V and 2 bases from J, the junction contained 9 bases not matched to a gene. CDR3 loop: CASSLTSGRTITDTQYF. Here the CDR3 DNA reads TGTGCCAGCAGTCTCACTAGCGGGAGAACTATCACAGATACGCAGTATTTT.

The V and J genes are TRBV2 and TRBJ1-4; D unclear. V lost 6 bases, J lost 8 bases, and 10 bases lay in between. The length of the CDR3 is 12 residues. Germline CDR1 reads SNHLY; CDR2 reads FYNNEI. The CDR3 here is CASRAGGEKLFF. The CDR3 DNA reads as TGTGCCAGCAGGGCCGGAGGGGAAAAACTGTTTTTT. Together with reference TRBV2 and TRBJ1-4, the CDR3 gives the full variable domain: EPEVTQTPSHQVTQMGQEVILRCVPISNHLYFYWYRQILGQKVEFLVSFYNNEISEKSEIFDDQFSVERPDGSNFTLKIRSTKLEDSAMYFCASRAGGEKLFFGSGTQLSVL.

The chain couples TRBV5-1 to TRBJ1-2, with D possibly TRBD1 on 5 matching bases. Germline CDR1 reads SGHRS; CDR2 reads YFSETQ. The ends were cut back, 0 bases at V and 4 bases at J, with 7 bases in the middle. The CDR3 sequence is 13 residues long. The CDR3 bases are TGCGCCAGCAGCTTGGAAAGGGGCTATGGCTACACCTTC. Its protein product is CASSLERGYGYTF.

The chain recombines TRBV5-1 with TRBJ2-7; 10 bases match TRBD1. The CDR3 loop spans 14 amino acids. J was trimmed by 4 bases and V by 8 bases; bases with no gene match: 9. Germline values: CDR1 SGHRS, CDR2 YFSETQ. The CDR3 loop is CASTTGQGGYEQYF. The CDR3, as DNA: TGCGCCAGTACGACCGGACAGGGGGGGTACGAGCAGTACTTC.

The V and J genes are TRBV24-1 and TRBJ1-6; maybe TRBD1 (5 bases). The CDR3 contains 15 residues. Trimming shortened V by 3 bases and J by 6 bases, and 11 bases separated the two germline ends. The V gene's germline CDR1 is KGHDR and CDR2 SFDVKD. The CDR3 protein is CATSDRQFPNSPLHF. The CDR3 bases are TGTGCCACCAGTGATCGACAGTTCCCTAATTCACCCCTCCACTTT.

This clone was seen just once. This sequence joins TRBV29-1 and TRBJ2-2; D gene ambiguous. The CDR3 is 11 residues long. V was clipped by 4 bases and J by 4 bases, with 4 bases between them. CDR1 and CDR2 (germline): SQVTM, ANQGSEA. The CDR3 DNA reads TGCAGCGTTGGCGGCACCGGGGAGCTGTTTTTT. Translated, it gives CSVGGTGELFF.

The chain joins TRBV11-1 to TRBJ2-7; 7 bases are a match to TRBD1. There are 14 residues in the CDR3. V shed 5 bases and J 1 base; nucleotides not matched to a gene: 5. CDR1 and CDR2 from the germline V gene are SGHAT and FQDESV (reference sequence). CDR3 nucleotides: TGTGCCAGCAGCCGCGGACAGGAGTCCTACGAGCAGTACTTC. Its protein product is CASSRGQESYEQYF.

This chain uses TRBV5-6 with TRBJ2-3; perhaps TRBD1 as D (6 bases). The ends were cut back, 3 bases at V and 4 bases at J, with 21 bases in the middle. The germline gives CDR1 SGHDT, CDR2 YYEEEE. This CDR3 region has 17 residues. CDR3 in amino acids: CASSWGLQGILPDTQYF. For the CDR3, the DNA is TGTGCCAGCAGCTGGGGATTACAGGGAATTTTGCCAGATACGCAGTATTTT.

The chain employs TRBV6-2 or TRBV6-3 and TRBJ2-7; D possibly corresponds to TRBD1 (6 bases). CDR3 length equals 13 residues. Trimming took 4 bases from V and 4 from J, leaving 11 bases between them. Germline lookup yields CDR1 MNHEY and CDR2 SVGEGT. The CDR3 region is CASSSDRGYEQYF. In DNA, the CDR3 is TGTGCCAGCAGTTCGGACAGAGGATACGAGCAGTACTTC.

The chain links TRBV2 to TRBJ1-2; D gene uncertain. From germline, CDR1 is SNHLY and CDR2 FYNNEI. The CDR3 has 13 amino acids. V was pared by 7 bases and J by 14 bases, with 23 bases between. This chain's CDR3 is CASTPSTEVRLTF. The CDR3 region has the DNA TGTGCCAGCACCCCCTCAACGGAGGTTCGCTTAACCTTC. Based on the CDR3 plus reference TRBV2 and TRBJ1-2, the full variable domain is EPEVTQTPSHQVTQMGQEVILRCVPISNHLYFYWYRQILGQKVEFLVSFYNNEISEKSEIFDDQFSVERPDGSNFTLKIRSTKLEDSAMYFCASTPSTEVRLTFGSGTRLTVV.

The rearrangement uses TRBV29-1 and TRBJ1-2; unclear D gene. This CDR3 is built from 14 residues. Germline CDR1 is SQVTM and CDR2 is ANQGSEA. Trimming removed 3 bases at V and 3 bases at J, with 14 bases between. CDR3 DNA sequence: TGCAGCGTTGAGCGGCCTTTATTGGACTATGGCTACACCTTC. Translating it yields CSVERPLLDYGYTF. Supplemented by reference TRBV29-1 and TRBJ1-2, the full variable domain reads SAVISQKPSRDICQRGTSLTIQCQVDSQVTMMFWYRQQPGQSLTLIATANQGSEATYESGFVIDKFPISRPNLTFSTLTVSNMSPEDSSIYLCSVERPLLDYGYTFGSGTRLTVV.